The 27 T cell receptor beta chains given below trace back to one sample, sequenced in a study of blood T cell repertoires in COVID-19 (dated by TCRdb to the early 2020s). Libraries were prepared through the immunoSEQ multiplex PCR assay. TCRdb obtained this table from immuneACCESS and retained in-frame rearrangements with V and J assigned. These tables miss some clones; where compared with another copy, unresolved V genes account for less than half of the shortfall, and the remainder is unexplained. Present in this sample are 60,000 to 70,000 clones, around nine tenths of which were seen just once. The top ten clones comprise less than 1.5% of the sample. The sequenced sample was peripheral blood. These receptors were taken from a woman in her fifties or sixties with acute or convalescent COVID-19.

J is TRBJ2-5 and V is TRBV2; D might be TRBD2 (6 bases). Deletions cut 3 bases from V and 9 bases from J, with 26 bases between. Germline CDR1 and CDR2: SNHLY and FYNNEI. The CDR3 is 17 amino acids. The CDR3 DNA is TGTGCCAGCAGTGACCTCGGGCTGGAGGGGACCTCCGGGGCCCAGTACTTC. It is translated as CASSDLGLEGTSGAQYF.

DNA for the CDR3: TGTGCAAGTCGCTCTGAGACAGGGAACTATGGCTACACCTTC. It translates to CASRSETGNYGYTF. J is TRBJ1-2 and V is TRBV12-2; no DNA check was done on the table's D call, TRBD1. TRBV12-2 has pseudogene status. CDR3 length: 14 residues.

This rearrangement joins TRBV5-1 to TRBJ1-2; 8 bases agree with TRBD1. Germline CDR1 is SGHRS and CDR2 is YFSETQ. CDR3 length equals 12 residues. With V trimmed by 5 bases and J by 8 bases, 5 bases remained unmatched. The CDR3 DNA is TGCGCCAGCAGGCAACAGGGGGAAGGCTACACCTTC. It specifies CASRQQGEGYTF.

The chain links TRBV10-3 to TRBJ1-1; TRBD1 aligns across 8 bases. From germline, CDR1 is ENHRY and CDR2 SYGVKD. This CDR3 has 14 residues. Losses at the gene ends were 10 bases for V and 2 bases for J; bases not matched to a gene: 9. The CDR3 sequence is CATTGGRSNTEAFF. CDR3 nucleotides: TGTGCCACCACAGGGGGTAGGAGTAACACTGAAGCTTTCTTT.

The rearrangement uses TRBV27 and TRBJ1-3, with TRBD1 identical over 9 bases. Germline CDR1 reads MNHEY; CDR2 reads SMNVEV (reference sequence). CDR3 length: 15 amino acids. The V gene end was trimmed by 6 bases and the J gene end by 0 bases; junction bases not matched to a gene: 3. Written as DNA, the CDR3 is TGTGCCAGCAGCCAGGACAGGGGCTCTGGAAACACCATATATTTT. Translation gives CASSQDRGSGNTIYF.

The V and J genes are TRBV7-2 and TRBJ1-3; tentative D call: TRBD1 (6 bases). From germline, CDR1 is SGHTA and CDR2 FQGNSA. This CDR3 is 15 amino acids long. V shed 5 bases and J shed 0 bases, with 11 bases lying between them. The CDR3 bases are TGTGCCAGCAGCGACTTACAGGGCTCTGGAAACACCATATATTTT. Protein product: CASSDLQGSGNTIYF.

The CDR3 DNA is TGTGCCAGCAGATCGGAGGGGTACGGGGAGCTGTTTTTT. Its protein product is CASRSEGYGELFF. V usage is TRBV9 and J usage is TRBJ2-2; tentatively, D is TRBD2 (6 bases). V dropped 5 bases and J dropped 7 bases, with 12 bases sitting between them. CDR3 size: 13 residues. The germline V gene has CDR1 SGDLS and CDR2 YYNGEE.

The CDR3 loop is CASSWTGGAGTEAFF. The CDR3 DNA reads TGCGCCAGCAGCTGGACAGGGGGCGCGGGCACTGAAGCTTTCTTT. The chain couples TRBV5-1 to TRBJ1-1; 11 bases map to TRBD1. CDR3 length equals 15 residues. The ends lost 3 bases at V and 4 bases at J; junction bases unmatched: 5. CDR1 is SGHRS, CDR2 YFSETQ, per germline. Filled out from reference TRBV5-1 and TRBJ1-1, the complete variable domain reads KAGVTQTPRYLIKTRGQQVTLSCSPISGHRSVSWYQQTPGQGLQFLFEYFSETQRNKGNFPGRFSGRQFSNSRSEMNVSTLELGDSALYLCASSWTGGAGTEAFFGQGTRLTVV.

The rearrangement uses TRBV3-1 (or the pseudogene TRBV3-2) and TRBJ2-3; 12 bases align to TRBD2. The CDR3 contains 17 residues. Germline V lookup: CDR1 LGHDT, CDR2 YNNKEL (reference sequence). The V gene end was trimmed by 6 bases and the J gene end by 2 bases; junction bases not matched to a gene: 9. CDR3 nucleotides: TGTGCCAGCAGTCTCCGGACTAGCGGGGTGGTCACAGATACGCAGTATTTT. Amino acid sequence: CASSLRTSGVVTDTQYF.

The V gene is TRBV5-6, the J gene TRBJ1-1, with 7 bases lining up with TRBD1. Germline values: CDR1 SGHDT, CDR2 YYEEEE. The CDR3 is 12 amino acids. V lost 2 bases and J lost 7; bases outside the gene matches: 2. The CDR3 loop reads CASSFYRGEAFF. In DNA form, the CDR3 reads TGTGCCAGCAGCTTTTACAGGGGTGAAGCTTTCTTT.

V gene TRBV7-8 combines with J gene TRBJ1-4, with D possibly TRBD1 on 5 matching bases. V was trimmed by 0 bases and J by 7 bases, leaving 12 bases between them. CDR1 and CDR2 (germline): SGHVS, FQNEAQ. CDR3 length: 15 residues. The CDR3 sequence: CASSLAPGVGEKLFF. CDR3 nucleotide sequence: TGTGCCAGCAGCTTAGCGCCGGGGGTTGGTGAAAAACTGTTTTTT.

This clone was recorded a few times. The CDR3 DNA sequence: TGTGCCAGCAGTTTACAGGGTGGAAACACCATATATTTT. Translation gives CASSLQGGNTIYF. The chain joins TRBV28 to TRBJ1-3, with D tentatively TRBD1 (5 bases). V was clipped by 2 bases and J by 3 bases, with 5 bases between them. The length of the CDR3 is 13 residues. Germline CDR1 MDHEN, CDR2 SYDVKM.

This chain joins TRBV7-7 and TRBJ1-4; 10 bases align to TRBD1. The CDR3 consists of 14 residues. After removal of 5 bases from V and 5 bases from J, the junction contained 2 bases not matched to a gene. CDR1 SSHAT and CDR2 FNYEAQ come from the germline V gene (reference sequence). The CDR3 DNA follows: TGTGCCAGCAGCCCGGGACAGGGGAATGAAAAACTGTTTTTT. Protein product: CASSPGQGNEKLFF.

The J gene is TRBJ1-2, the V gene TRBV3-1 (or the pseudogene TRBV3-2); D unclear. Germline V gives CDR1 LGHDT, CDR2 YNNKEL (reference sequence). This CDR3 has 14 amino acids. The V and J ends lost 1 base and 2 bases respectively, with 8 bases between them. CDR3 nucleotide sequence: TGTGCCAGCAGCCAAGTTATGGCCAACTATGGCTACACCTTC. This codes for CASSQVMANYGYTF.

Of note for this clone: One end of the junction is discordant with germline, which a read error may explain. The chain employs TRBV24-1 and TRBJ2-2; D ambiguous. CDR1 is KGHDR and CDR2 is SFDVKD in the germline V gene. The CDR3 totals 12 residues. DNA for the CDR3: TGTGCCACCAGTGACCTCCCCGGTGAGCTGTTTTTT. This translates into CATSDLPGELFF.

V and J are TRBV3-1 (or the pseudogene TRBV3-2) and TRBJ1-3, with unresolved D. Per germline, CDR1 LGHDT and CDR2 YNNKEL (reference sequence). The CDR3 totals 18 residues. The germline V and J ends were trimmed by 0 bases and 0 bases, with 15 bases remaining between them. In DNA form, the CDR3 reads TGTGCCAGCAGCCAAGAGAGGCTTACCCCCTACTCTGGAAACACCATATATTTT. Its translation is CASSQERLTPYSGNTIYF.

This clone ranks as medium-sized. V is TRBV12-3 or TRBV12-4 and J is TRBJ1-1; weak D call: TRBD1 (5 bases). Trimming pared 8 bases from V and 4 bases from J, leaving 14 bases between. The CDR3 length is 13 residues. The CDR3 DNA reads as TGTGCCAGCTCGGAGGGACTAAGCACTGAAGCTTTCTTT. Translated, it gives CASSEGLSTEAFF.

This chain joins TRBV2 and TRBJ1-4; the D gene is possibly TRBD1 (6 bases). The V end was cut by 7 bases, the J end by 3 bases, with 12 bases between. This CDR3 is 14 amino acids long. Germline values: CDR1 SNHLY, CDR2 FYNNEI. The CDR3 here is CASTLAGANEKLFF. The CDR3 DNA reads TGTGCCAGCACGCTTGCAGGGGCTAATGAAAAACTGTTTTTT. Supplemented by reference TRBV2 and TRBJ1-4, the full variable domain reads EPEVTQTPSHQVTQMGQEVILRCVPISNHLYFYWYRQILGQKVEFLVSFYNNEISEKSEIFDDQFSVERPDGSNFTLKIRSTKLEDSAMYFCASTLAGANEKLFFGSGTQLSVL.

V is TRBV11-2 and J is TRBJ1-1; D remains unclear. This CDR3 contains 14 residues. Per germline, CDR1 SGHAT and CDR2 FQNNGV. Trimming shortened V by 5 bases and J by 0 bases, and 10 bases separated the two germline ends. This chain's CDR3 is CASSLWAMNTEAFF. The CDR3 DNA reads TGTGCCAGCAGCCTTTGGGCCATGAACACTGAAGCTTTCTTT.

The chain recombines TRBV4-1 with TRBJ1-2; perhaps TRBD1 as D (6 bases). This CDR3 region has 15 residues. Germline values: CDR1 MGHRA, CDR2 YSYEKL. The V end lost 0 bases, the J end lost 4 bases, and 12 bases lay between the germline ends. CDR3 residues: CASSQEVRGGYGYTF. CDR3 nucleotide sequence: TGCGCCAGCAGCCAAGAAGTTAGGGGGGGCTATGGCTACACCTTC.

This clone was seen a handful of times. This chain joins TRBV12-3 or TRBV12-4 and TRBJ1-5; no reliable D call. The V end lost 2 bases, the J end lost 6 bases, and 8 bases lay between the germline ends. The CDR3 spans 13 residues. CDR3 DNA: TGTGCCAGCAGTTTATTTGCGGGTCAGCCCCAGCATTTT. As protein: CASSLFAGQPQHF.

This clone was found once. J is TRBJ2-1 and V is TRBV18, with 7 nucleotides matching TRBD2. The germline V gene has CDR1 KGHSH and CDR2 LQKENI. Trimming at V came to 2 bases and at J to 5 bases, leaving 18 bases not matched to a gene. This CDR3 contains 19 residues. DNA for the CDR3: TGTGCCAGCTCACCAGATCCCCTAGCGCCTGCGGGAGATGACAATGAGCAGTTCTTC. This gives the protein CASSPDPLAPAGDDNEQFF.

V usage is TRBV2 and J usage is TRBJ1-2; TRBD1 matches 11 bases. This CDR3 comprises 17 residues. CDR1 and CDR2 (germline): SNHLY, FYNNEI. The V and J ends lost 6 bases and 2 bases, in that order; junction bases with no gene match: 11. CDR3: CASRENGQGAWNYGYTF. The CDR3 DNA is TGTGCCAGCAGAGAAAACGGACAGGGGGCATGGAACTATGGCTACACCTTC.

The J gene is TRBJ2-1, the V gene TRBV5-1; the D gene is possibly TRBD2 (5 bases). Between the trimmed V and J ends, which lost 4 bases and 7 bases, there was a span of 18 bases. This CDR3 has 15 residues. Germline-derived CDR1 and CDR2 are SGHRS and YFSETQ. CDR3 in amino acids: CASSPDGVRRNEQFF. DNA for the CDR3: TGCGCCAGCAGCCCTGACGGGGTCCGCCGAAATGAGCAGTTCTTC.

The rearrangement joins TRBV27 to TRBJ1-1; maybe TRBD1 (5 bases). The CDR3 is 14 residues long. CDR1 is MNHEY, CDR2 SMNVEV, per germline (reference sequence). Trimming cost V 2 bases and J 0 bases, with 7 bases left between them. The CDR3 loop is CASSLRGVNTEAFF. In nucleotides, the CDR3 is TGTGCCAGCAGTTTACGGGGGGTGAACACTGAAGCTTTCTTT.

V and J are TRBV4-1 and TRBJ1-6; the D is unclear. Trimming took 0 bases from V and 10 from J, leaving 13 bases between them. The V gene's germline CDR1 is MGHRA and CDR2 YSYEKL. The CDR3 extends over 15 amino acids. CDR3 protein: CASSQDLRAGSPLHF. As DNA, the CDR3 is TGCGCCAGCAGCCAAGATCTGAGGGCTGGATCACCCCTCCACTTT.

In this sample, this clone turned up a few times. This chain links TRBV11-1 with TRBJ2-2, with D tentatively TRBD2 (6 bases). Germline-derived CDR1 and CDR2 are SGHAT and FQDESV (reference sequence). Trimming shortened V by 4 bases and J by 1 base, and 10 bases separated the two germline ends. The CDR3 runs 15 residues. The CDR3 region has the DNA TGTGCCAGCAGCTCGGGAGAACTGAACACCGGGGAGCTGTTTTTT. Its translation: CASSSGELNTGELFF. The complete variable domain, with remaining parts taken from reference TRBV11-1 and TRBJ2-2, reads EAEVAQSPRYKITEKSQAVAFWCDPISGHATLYWYRQILGQGPELLVQFQDESVVDDSQLPKDRFSAERLKGVDSTLKIQPAELGDSAMYLCASSSGELNTGELFFGEGSRLTVL.